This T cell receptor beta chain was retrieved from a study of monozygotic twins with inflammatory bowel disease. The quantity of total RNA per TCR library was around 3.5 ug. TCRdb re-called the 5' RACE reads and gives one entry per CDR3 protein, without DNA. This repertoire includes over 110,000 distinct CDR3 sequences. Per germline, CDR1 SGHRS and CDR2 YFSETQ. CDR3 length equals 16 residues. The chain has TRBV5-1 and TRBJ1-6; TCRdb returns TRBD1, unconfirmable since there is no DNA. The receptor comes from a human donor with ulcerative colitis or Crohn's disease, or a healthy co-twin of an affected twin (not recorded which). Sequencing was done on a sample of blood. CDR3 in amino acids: CASSFTGGDYNSPLHF.